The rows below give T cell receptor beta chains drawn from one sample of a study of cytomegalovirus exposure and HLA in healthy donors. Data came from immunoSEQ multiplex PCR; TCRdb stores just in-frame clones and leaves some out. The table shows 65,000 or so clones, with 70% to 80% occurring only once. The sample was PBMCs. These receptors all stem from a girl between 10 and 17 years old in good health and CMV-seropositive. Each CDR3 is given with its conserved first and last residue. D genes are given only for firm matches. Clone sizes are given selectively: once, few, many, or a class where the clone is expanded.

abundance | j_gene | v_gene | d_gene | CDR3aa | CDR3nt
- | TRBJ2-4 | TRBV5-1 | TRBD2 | CASSLAPGGAAKNIQYF | TGCGCCAGCAGCTTGGCCCCGGGGGGGGCGGCCAAAAACATTCAGTACTTC
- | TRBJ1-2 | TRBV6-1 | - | CASSEVGVNGYTF | TGTGCCAGCAGTGAAGTCGGGGTAAACGGCTACACCTTC
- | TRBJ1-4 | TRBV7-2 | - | CASSLGRTTNEKLFF | TGTGCCAGCAGCTTAGGGCGGACAACTAATGAAAAACTGTTTTTT
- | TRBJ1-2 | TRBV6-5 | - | CASSYARDYGYTF | TGTGCCAGCAGTTACGCCAGGGACTATGGCTACACCTTC
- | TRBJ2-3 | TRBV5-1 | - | CASGLGGPNTDTQYF | TGCGCCAGCGGGTTGGGGGGGCCGAACACAGATACGCAGTATTTT
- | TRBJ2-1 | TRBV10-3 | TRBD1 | CAIRGQGDHNEQFF | TGTGCCATCAGGGGACAGGGTGACCACAATGAGCAGTTCTTC
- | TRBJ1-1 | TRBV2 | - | CASSAGGYTEAFF | TGTGCCAGCAGTGCGGGTGGGTACACTGAAGCTTTCTTT
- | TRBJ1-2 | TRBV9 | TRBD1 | CASSAEAPRRGHKGYTF | TGTGCCAGCAGCGCCGAGGCCCCAAGAAGGGGGCATAAGGGCTACACCTTC
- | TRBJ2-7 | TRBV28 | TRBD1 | CASQPGTEFYEQYF | TGTGCCTCCCAACCCGGGACAGAGTTTTACGAGCAGTACTTC
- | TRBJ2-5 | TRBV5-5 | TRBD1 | CASSSTGEETQYF | TGTGCCAGCAGCTCGACAGGGGAAGAGACCCAGTACTTC
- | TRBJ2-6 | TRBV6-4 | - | CASSDSELTGANVLTF | TGTGCCAGCAGTGACTCGGAGTTGACTGGGGCCAACGTCCTGACTTTC
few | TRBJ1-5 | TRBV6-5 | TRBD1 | CANLGQGPQHF | TGTGCCAATCTGGGACAGGGACCCCAGCATTTT
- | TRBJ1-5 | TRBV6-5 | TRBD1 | CASSHRGSNQPQHF | TGTGCCAGCAGCCACAGGGGGAGCAATCAGCCCCAGCATTTT
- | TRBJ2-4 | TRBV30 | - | CAWSEQGFAKNIQYF | TGTGCCTGGAGTGAGCAGGGGTTCGCCAAAAACATTCAGTACTTC
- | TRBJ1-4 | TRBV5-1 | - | CASSFVGDKGEKLFF | TGCGCCAGCAGCTTTGTTGGGGACAAAGGTGAAAAACTGTTTTTT
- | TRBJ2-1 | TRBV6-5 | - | CASSYSTGVVRQFF | TGTGCCAGCAGTTACTCGACGGGTGTAGTAAGGCAGTTCTTC
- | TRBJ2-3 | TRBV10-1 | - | CASSYEADPTDTQYF | TGCGCCAGCAGTTACGAAGCGGATCCCACAGATACGCAGTATTTT
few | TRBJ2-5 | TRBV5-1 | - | CASSSSGGQETQYF | TGCGCCAGCAGCAGCTCCGGGGGACAAGAGACCCAGTACTTC
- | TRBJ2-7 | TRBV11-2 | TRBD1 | CASSTGTVGEQYF | TGTGCCAGCAGCACCGGGACAGTGGGTGAGCAGTACTTC
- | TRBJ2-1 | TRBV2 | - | CASSSLGQVDNEQFF | TGTGCCAGCAGCAGCCTGGGGCAGGTTGACAATGAGCAGTTCTTC